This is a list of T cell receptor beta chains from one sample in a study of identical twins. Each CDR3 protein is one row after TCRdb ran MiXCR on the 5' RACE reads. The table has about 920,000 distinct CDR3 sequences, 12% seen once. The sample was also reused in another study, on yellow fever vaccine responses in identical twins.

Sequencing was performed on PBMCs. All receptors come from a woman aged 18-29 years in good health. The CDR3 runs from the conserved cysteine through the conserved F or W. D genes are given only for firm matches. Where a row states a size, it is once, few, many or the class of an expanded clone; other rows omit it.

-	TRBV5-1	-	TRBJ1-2	TGCGCCAGCCTGATCTTTCGGCTTAGGGACAAGGTTGGCTACACCTTC	CASLIFRLRDKVGYTF
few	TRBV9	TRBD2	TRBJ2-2	TGTGCCAGCAGCGGAAGACTAGCGTTACACACCGGGGAGCTGTTTTTT	CASSGRLALHTGELFF
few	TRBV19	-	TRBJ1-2	TGTGCCAGTAGTATAGATCATCCGCGGGGGACGACTGGCTACACCTTC	CASSIDHPRGTTGYTF
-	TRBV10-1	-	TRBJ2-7	TGCGCCAGCAGTGGTCCAGACTCACTCTACGAGCAGTACTTC	CASSGPDSLYEQYF
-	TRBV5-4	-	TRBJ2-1	TGTGCCAGCAGCTTCGGCAGCATGAATGAGCAGTTCTTC	CASSFGSMNEQFF
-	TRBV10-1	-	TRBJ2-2	TGCGCGCGGACAGAAAACACCGGGGAGCTGTTTTTT	CARTENTGELFF
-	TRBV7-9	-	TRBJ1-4	TGTGCCAGCAGCTTCGAGGGGAAGCGTGAAAAACTGTTTTTT	CASSFEGKREKLFF
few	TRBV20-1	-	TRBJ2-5	TGCAGTGCTATGGGGATGGTGGGCCGTGTCCTACGCCGGGGGGAGACCCAGTACTTC	CSAMGMVGRVLRRGETQYF
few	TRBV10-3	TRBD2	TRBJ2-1	TGTGCCATCAGTGAGTCCGGGACTAGCGGGAGAAGTGAGCAGTTCTTC	CAISESGTSGRSEQFF
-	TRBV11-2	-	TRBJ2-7	TGTGCCAGCAGCTCTGGCCACTACGAGCAGTACTTC	CASSSGHYEQYF
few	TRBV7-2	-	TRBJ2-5	TGTGCCAGCAGCACCCGGACTGCGGTTCAAGAGACCCAGTACTTC	CASSTRTAVQETQYF
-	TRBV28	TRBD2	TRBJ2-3	TGTGCCAGCAGCTGGCGGATGTGGACTAGCCAAAGTTCCACAGATACGCAGTATTTT	CASSWRMWTSQSSTDTQYF
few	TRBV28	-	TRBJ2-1	TGTGCCAGCAGACTTAGCGGCGTTGAGCAGTTCTTC	CASRLSGVEQFF
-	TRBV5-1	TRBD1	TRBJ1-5	TGCGCCAGCAGCGCTGAGGGGGCGAATCAGCCCCAGCATTTT	CASSAEGANQPQHF
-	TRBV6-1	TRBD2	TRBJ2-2	TGTGCCAGCAGGCCGGGACTAGTGTTTTCCGGGGAGCTGTTTTTT	CASRPGLVFSGELFF
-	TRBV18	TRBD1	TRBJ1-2	TGTGCCAGCTCACCGAGGGACAGCTTCTTTGTAGCCTACACCTTC	CASSPRDSFFVAYTF
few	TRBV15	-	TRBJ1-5	TGTGCCACCGCAGTGCGAGGGGATAGCAATCAGCCCCAGCATTTT	CATAVRGDSNQPQHF
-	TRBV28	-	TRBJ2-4	TGTGCCAGCAGTTACCTGCACCAGCCAGACAAGAAACTAGCCAAAAACATTCAGTACTTC	CASSYLHQPDKKLAKNIQYF
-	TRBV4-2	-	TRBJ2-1	TGTGCCAGCAGCCAAGGTTACAGCGGAAATGAGCAGTTCTTC	CASSQGYSGNEQFF
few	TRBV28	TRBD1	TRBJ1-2	TGTGCCAGCAGTCTCACCGCAAGGACAGGGGATGGCTACACCTTC	CASSLTARTGDGYTF
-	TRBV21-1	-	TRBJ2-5	TGTGCCAGCAGCAAAGGGACGAGGGTAGCGGGGGTAGTAGAGACCCAGTACTTC	CASSKGTRVAGVVETQYF
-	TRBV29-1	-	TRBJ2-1	TGCAGCGTTGACGGTCAGGGTTTTCATGAGCAGTTCTTC	CSVDGQGFHEQFF
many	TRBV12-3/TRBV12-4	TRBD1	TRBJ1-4	TGTGCCAGCAGTCCGACAGGGGGCGCGGGTGAAAAACTGTTTTTT	CASSPTGGAGEKLFF
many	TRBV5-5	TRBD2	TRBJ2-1	TGTGCCAGCAGCTTGGAGGGACTAGGTAGCTCCTACAATGAGCAGTTCTTC	CASSLEGLGSSYNEQFF
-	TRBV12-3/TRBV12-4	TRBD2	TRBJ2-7	TGTGCCAGCAGCCACAAAGCGGGACCCGGGCGCGAGCAGTACTTC	CASSHKAGPGREQYF
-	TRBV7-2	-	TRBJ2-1	TGTGCCAGCGGCTTATTGCCGGGAGGGCCAGGGGGTGAGCAGTTCTTC	CASGLLPGGPGGEQFF
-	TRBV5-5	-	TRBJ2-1	TGTGCCAGCAGCTTGGTCCCCAGGGGAGCCTACAATGAGCAGTTCTTC	CASSLVPRGAYNEQFF
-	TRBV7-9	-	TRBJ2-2	TGTGCCAGCAGCCTCGGGGGGACATTCTCCGGGGAGCTGTTTTTT	CASSLGGTFSGELFF
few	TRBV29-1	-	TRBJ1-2	TGCAGCGTTGAGCACAGCAACTATGGCTACACCTTC	CSVEHSNYGYTF
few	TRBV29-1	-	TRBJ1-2	TGCAGCGTTGAGGGGTGGGACCGTGAGAACTATGGCTACACCTTC	CSVEGWDRENYGYTF
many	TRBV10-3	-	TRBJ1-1	TGTGCCATCAGCCCAGACTTAAACACTGAAGCTTTCTTT	CAISPDLNTEAFF
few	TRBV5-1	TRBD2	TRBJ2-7	TGCGCCAGCAGCTTCGGTAGCGGGAGGGCCCCCTACGAGCAGTACTTC	CASSFGSGRAPYEQYF
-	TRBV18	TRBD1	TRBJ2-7	TGTGCCAGCTCACCGGGACAGGGGTTCAACGAGCAGTACTTC	CASSPGQGFNEQYF
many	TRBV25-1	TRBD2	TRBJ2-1	TGTGCCAGCAGCGGGGGGGTGGGTAATGAGCAGTTCTTC	CASSGGVGNEQFF
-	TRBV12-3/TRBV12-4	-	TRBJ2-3	TGTGCCAGCAGTGACTTGGGGGCGGTAGATACGCAGTATTTT	CASSDLGAVDTQYF
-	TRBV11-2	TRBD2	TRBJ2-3	TGTGCCAGCAGCTTAGCTTCTCTAGCGGGAGGCATTGATTTT	CASSLASLAGGIDF
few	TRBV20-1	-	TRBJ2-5	TGCAGTGCTAGAGATTCGGGCGGGGTGGAGACCCAGTACTTC	CSARDSGGVETQYF
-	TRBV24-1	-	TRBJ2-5	TGTGCCACCTCCTCGGGGCGCCAAGAGACCCAGTACTTC	CATSSGRQETQYF
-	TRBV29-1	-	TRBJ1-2	TGCAGCGCTGAGGGCGGGTGGGGCTACACCTTC	CSAEGGWGYTF
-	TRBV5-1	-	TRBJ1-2	TGCGCCAGCAGCTTGGCCGGTAGAGGGAACTATGGCTACACCTTC	CASSLAGRGNYGYTF
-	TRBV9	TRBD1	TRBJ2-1	TGTGCCAGCAGCGAAGACGGGACAGGGAACAATGAGCAGTTCTTC	CASSEDGTGNNEQFF
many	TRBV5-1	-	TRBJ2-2	TGCGCCAGCAGCTTTGGAGACCACAACACCGGGGAGCTGTTTTTT	CASSFGDHNTGELFF
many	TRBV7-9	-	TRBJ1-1	TGTGCCAGCAGTCCAGCGAGCACTGAAGCTTTCTTT	CASSPASTEAFF
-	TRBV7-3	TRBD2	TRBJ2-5	TGTGCCAGCAGCTCGGGACTAGCGGGAAGATTCCAAGAGACCCAGTACTTC	CASSSGLAGRFQETQYF
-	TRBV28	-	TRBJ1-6	TGTGCCAGCAGTTTGTTAGGGGGGCCCTTAGATTCACCCCTCCACTTT	CASSLLGGPLDSPLHF
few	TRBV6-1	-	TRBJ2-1	TGTGCCAGCAGGAAGGAAGCGGACTCCTACAATGAGCAGTTCTTC	CASRKEADSYNEQFF
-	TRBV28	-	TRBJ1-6	TGTGCCAGCAGTTTGCGTACAGGGTGGGATTCACCCCTCCACTTT	CASSLRTGWDSPLHF
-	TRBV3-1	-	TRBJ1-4	TGTGCCAGCAGCCAAGTTTTCATCGAATCGGGAAAACTGTTTTTT	CASSQVFIESGKLFF
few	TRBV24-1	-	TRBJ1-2	TGTGCCACCAGTGACCGGGACTATGGCTACACCTTC	CATSDRDYGYTF
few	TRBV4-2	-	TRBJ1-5	TGTGCCAGCAGCCAAGACCGGGACAGCAATCAGCCCCAGCATTTT	CASSQDRDSNQPQHF
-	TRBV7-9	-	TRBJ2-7	TGTGCCAGCAGCCGCAGGGGGGCAGGAATTAACGAGCAGTACTTC	CASSRRGAGINEQYF